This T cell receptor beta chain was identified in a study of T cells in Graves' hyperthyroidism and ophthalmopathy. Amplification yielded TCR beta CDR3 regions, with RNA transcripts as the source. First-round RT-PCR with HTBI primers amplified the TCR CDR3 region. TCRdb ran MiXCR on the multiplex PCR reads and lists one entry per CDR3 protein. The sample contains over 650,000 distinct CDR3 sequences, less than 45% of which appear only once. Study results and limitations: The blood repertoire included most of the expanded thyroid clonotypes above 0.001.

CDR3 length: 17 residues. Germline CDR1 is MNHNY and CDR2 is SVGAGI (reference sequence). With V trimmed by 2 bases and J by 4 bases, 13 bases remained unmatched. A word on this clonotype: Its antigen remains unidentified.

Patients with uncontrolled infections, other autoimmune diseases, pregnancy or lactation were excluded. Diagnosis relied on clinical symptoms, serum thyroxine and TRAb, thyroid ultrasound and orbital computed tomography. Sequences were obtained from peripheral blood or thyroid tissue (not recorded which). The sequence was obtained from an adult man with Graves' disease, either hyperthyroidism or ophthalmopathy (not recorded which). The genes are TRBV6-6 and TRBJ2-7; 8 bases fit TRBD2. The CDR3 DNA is TGTGCCAGCAGTTACGACACCCTCGGGGGGGTTCGGTACGAGCAGTACTTC. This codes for CASSYDTLGGVRYEQYF.